This is a list of T cell receptor beta chains from one sample in a study of blood T cell repertoires in COVID-19. This table comes from immunoSEQ multiplex PCR, and its TCRdb copy is limited to in-frame clones, with some not included. The sample lists roughly 180,000 clones, 60% to 85% occurring once. Material: peripheral blood. The receptors here all came from a woman aged 60 to 75 with COVID-19, enrolled during active disease. CDR3s include the opening cysteine and the closing phenylalanine or tryptophan. Fields, in order: J gene, V gene, CDR3 protein.

J: TRBJ1-5
V: TRBV28
CDR3: CASSPVYQPQHF

J: TRBJ2-2
V: TRBV15
CDR3: CATSSHRGNTGELFF

J: TRBJ1-6
V: TRBV5-1
CDR3: CASSQGPTDSPLHF

J: TRBJ2-5
V: TRBV7-2
CDR3: CASSPRDRQETQYF

J: TRBJ1-2
V: TRBV6-5
CDR3: CASSYSLGQAYGYTF

J: TRBJ2-5
V: TRBV6-1
CDR3: CASSEALGSGGEKETQYF

J: TRBJ2-2
V: TRBV3-1/TRBV3-2
CDR3: CASSQTSGVNTGELFF

J: TRBJ2-2
V: TRBV13
CDR3: CASSHGQNTGELFF

J: TRBJ2-5
V: TRBV5-1
CDR3: CASSLSPPPETQYF

J: TRBJ2-7
V: TRBV19
CDR3: CASTLGLGAQDEQYF

J: TRBJ1-3
V: TRBV6-5
CDR3: CASSPDNRSRYTIYF

J: TRBJ2-2
V: TRBV15
CDR3: CATSRTLAGAAGELFF

J: TRBJ1-5
V: TRBV2
CDR3: CASSEEGEGYQPQHF

J: TRBJ2-2
V: TRBV5-1
CDR3: CASSLTSGYTGELFF

J: TRBJ2-2
V: TRBV6-5
CDR3: CASTQWATGELFF

J: TRBJ2-2
V: TRBV2
CDR3: CASSETTSGGNTGELFF

J: TRBJ1-2
V: TRBV30
CDR3: CAWSSSLSWGYTF

J: TRBJ1-6
V: TRBV6-1
CDR3: CASSELRDSPLHF

J: TRBJ1-4
V: TRBV5-4
CDR3: CASSPTGPGNEKLFF

J: TRBJ2-2
V: TRBV4-1
CDR3: CASRREPGRQGGTGELFF

J: TRBJ2-7
V: TRBV7-6
CDR3: CASSEGQGVLYEQYF

J: TRBJ2-5
V: TRBV7-3
CDR3: CASSLGGGAETQYF

J: TRBJ2-1
V: TRBV19
CDR3: CASSIDGTSGRFGRYNEQFF

J: TRBJ1-1
V: TRBV7-8
CDR3: CASSFSVRLEAFF

J: TRBJ1-5
V: TRBV28
CDR3: CASSPLGPAGNQPQHF

J: TRBJ2-3
V: TRBV6-6
CDR3: CASSSRGPSTDTQYF

J: TRBJ1-1
V: TRBV10-1
CDR3: CASSVSGMNTEAFF

J: TRBJ2-3
V: TRBV11-2
CDR3: CASSEIQARGDTQYF

J: TRBJ1-2
V: TRBV6-6
CDR3: CASSYEPNYGYTF

J: TRBJ1-2
V: TRBV28
CDR3: CASSQGTGNYGYTF

J: TRBJ2-3
V: TRBV10-1
CDR3: CASSESAFTQYF

J: TRBJ2-7
V: TRBV3-1/TRBV3-2
CDR3: CASSQEGLAGVYEQYF

J: TRBJ2-1
V: TRBV6-1
CDR3: CASSELDQGAPRPTYNEQFF

J: TRBJ2-1
V: TRBV7-2
CDR3: CASSLVSGGAYNEQFF

J: TRBJ1-6
V: TRBV3-1/TRBV3-2
CDR3: CASSQEQGAGNSPLHF

J: TRBJ2-5
V: TRBV20-1
CDR3: CSASRLAGEETQYF

J: TRBJ1-2
V: TRBV5-1
CDR3: CASSSLQGVYGYTF

J: TRBJ2-7
V: TRBV7-9
CDR3: CASSLAGDYYEQYF

J: TRBJ1-2
V: TRBV5-6
CDR3: CASSLYGTGNYGYTF

J: TRBJ2-7
V: TRBV7-2
CDR3: CASSLGSGFWRENSEQYF

J: TRBJ2-3
V: TRBV28
CDR3: CASGPSGAADTQYF

J: TRBJ2-3
V: TRBV6-2/TRBV6-3
CDR3: CASSEGQGADTQYF

J: TRBJ2-5
V: TRBV27
CDR3: CASSFRSQETQYF

J: TRBJ2-2
V: TRBV3-1/TRBV3-2
CDR3: CASSQGREGTGELFF

J: TRBJ1-4
V: TRBV7-2
CDR3: CASSLRGLGNEKLFF

J: TRBJ2-1
V: TRBV10-3
CDR3: CAIKRDRVYNEQFF

J: TRBJ2-1
V: TRBV2
CDR3: CASSPGQGLNEQFF

J: TRBJ2-5
V: TRBV24-1
CDR3: CATSDLKREGRETQYF

J: TRBJ1-2
V: TRBV9
CDR3: CASSVVAGNGGYTF

J: TRBJ2-2
V: TRBV5-4
CDR3: CASSLVGSPTTGELFF

J: TRBJ2-7
V: TRBV27
CDR3: CASSLEGPLYEQYF

J: TRBJ2-7
V: TRBV9
CDR3: CASSVGVAGARINEQYF

J: TRBJ2-1
V: TRBV15
CDR3: CATSGGQFTGNEQFF

J: TRBJ2-1
V: TRBV28
CDR3: CASSLGRYNEQFF

J: TRBJ2-3
V: TRBV21-1
CDR3: CASSKVVRQKSTDTQYF

J: TRBJ1-4
V: TRBV6-6
CDR3: CASSPSLVQAPPHGRKLFF

J: TRBJ1-1
V: TRBV9
CDR3: CASSAGVRYTEAFF